This T cell receptor beta chain was identified in a study of cytomegalovirus exposure and HLA in healthy donors. Sequencing used immunoSEQ multiplex PCR; TCRdb keeps in-frame clones, though not all of them. The data hold about 220,000 clones, with 88% observed a single time. General observations from the study: Cytomegalovirus-associated status was assigned to 164 TCR beta chains. Reported performance of the classifier showed diagnosis of cytomegalovirus status with high specificity and sensitivity. A few CMV-associated chains proved CMV antigen-specific in vitro.

A note on this clone: Its antigen is not identified.

Separate from the approximately 700-subject first cohort was the approximately 120-subject validation cohort, to which the donors belonged. V lost 6 bases and J lost 3, with 15 bases in between. CDR3 length: 14 residues. Per germline, CDR1 SNHLY and CDR2 FYNNEI. The source is a woman between 18 and 29 years old in good health and CMV-seronegative. The specimen sequenced was PBMCs. This chain joins TRBV2 and TRBJ2-7; D not resolved. The CDR3 is CASRPFPGLYEQYF. The CDR3 bases are TGTGCCAGCAGACCCTTCCCCGGTCTCTACGAGCAGTACTTC.